This TCR beta chain was sequenced in a study of response to subunit inactivated influenza vaccine. General observations from the study: After each seasonal influenza vaccination, few new T cells are recruited, the authors suggested.

Comments on this clonotype: Its specificity is unknown.

The CDR3 runs to 16 residues. Trimming removed 2 bases from V and 4 bases from J; junction bases left unmatched: 7. Germline V gene sequence: CDR1 SGHRS, CDR2 YFSETQ. TCRdb reanalysed the RT-PCR reads using MiXCR and keeps one entry per CDR3 protein. This sample carries roughly 700,000 distinct CDR3 sequences, more than 15% of them seen once, and the ten largest clones take around a tenth. The sequenced sample was PBMCs from blood, obtained 11 to 12 days after vaccination. The V gene is TRBV5-1, the J gene TRBJ1-2; 11 nucleotides agree with TRBD1. The sequence was obtained from a man in his forties or fifties who received an inactivated influenza vaccine. CDR3 nucleotides: TGCGCCAGCAGCTTCAGGACAGGGGGCGTTATCTATGGCTACACCTTC. It translates to CASSFRTGGVIYGYTF.